Given below is one T cell receptor beta chain in context. The PCR used 60 Vbeta and 13 Jbeta primers. The repertoire was sequenced with immunoSEQ multiplex PCR; TCRdb's copy has only in-frame clones and lacks some. The sample lists a few hundred thousand clones; 60% to 80% were seen once. The sample comes from a study of cytomegalovirus exposure and HLA in healthy donors. J lost 1 base, V lost 0 bases, and 8 bases had no gene match. Germline V gives CDR1 GTSNPN, CDR2 SVGIG (reference sequence). CDR3 size: 17 residues. The rearrangement uses TRBV30 and TRBJ2-4; 8 bases match TRBD2. The clonotype originates from a man aged 18 to 35 in good health and CMV-seronegative. Sequenced: PBMCs. The DNA of the CDR3 is TGTGCCTGGAGTGTACTATTTAGCGGGATTGCCAAAAACATTCAGTACTTC. Protein sequence: CAWSVLFSGIAKNIQYF.